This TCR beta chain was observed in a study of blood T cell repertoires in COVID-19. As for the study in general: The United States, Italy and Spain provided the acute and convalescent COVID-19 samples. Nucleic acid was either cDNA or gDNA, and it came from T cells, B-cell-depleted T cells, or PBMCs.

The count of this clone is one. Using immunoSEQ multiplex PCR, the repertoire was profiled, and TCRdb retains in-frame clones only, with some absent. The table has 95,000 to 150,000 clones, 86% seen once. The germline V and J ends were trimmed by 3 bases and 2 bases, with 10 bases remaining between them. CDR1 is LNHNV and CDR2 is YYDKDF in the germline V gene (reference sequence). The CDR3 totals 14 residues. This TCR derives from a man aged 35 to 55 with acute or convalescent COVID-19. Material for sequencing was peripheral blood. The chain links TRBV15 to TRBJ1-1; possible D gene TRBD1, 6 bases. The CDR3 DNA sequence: TGTGCCACCAGCAGCTGGACAGCAAACACTGAAGCTTTCTTT. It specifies CATSSWTANTEAFF.